The clone carrying this T cell receptor beta chain has just a few counts. Its antigen is currently unknown. The sample is drawn from a study of cytomegalovirus exposure and HLA in healthy donors. Notes on the study in general: It has been reported that TCR beta sequences accurately predicted the HLA-A and HLA-B alleles of most subjects. According to a later analysis, most TCR beta chains associated with CMV appeared HLA-restricted.

The PCR used 60 Vbeta and 13 Jbeta primers. Assay: immunoSEQ multiplex PCR; the TCRdb copy retains only in-frame clones and omits some. Of approximately 85,000 clones in the sample, roughly 60% are singletons; the top ten hold around 5.5%. Donors were ostensibly healthy at sampling, although undocumented immune exposures were probable. Trimming left V 3 bases short and J 6 bases short, with 22 bases between. This CDR3 comprises 17 residues. Germline lookup yields CDR1 MNHEY and CDR2 SMNVEV (reference sequence). J is TRBJ2-3 and V is TRBV27; tentative D call: TRBD1 (6 bases). The sequence derives from a woman aged 25-40 years in good health and CMV-seropositive. Sequenced input: PBMCs. The CDR3 region has the DNA TGTGCCAGCAGTTTTGGTCAGGGTGAGGCAGGGGCGGATACGCAGTATTTT. Protein product: CASSFGQGEAGADTQYF.